The 17 T cell receptor beta chains below all came from one sample that was sequenced in a study of blood T cell repertoires in COVID-19. Data came from immunoSEQ multiplex PCR; TCRdb stores just in-frame clones and leaves some out. The sample records approximately 31,000 clones, over 80% being singletons. The sequencing sample was made of peripheral blood. These TCRs come from a human donor with active COVID-19. The donor label of this sample is uncertain.

This clone has a single count. V gene TRBV6-1 combines with J gene TRBJ1-6; 8 bases agree with TRBD1. Germline assignment: CDR1 MNHNS and CDR2 SASEGT. Trimming took 2 bases from V and 13 from J; bases not matched to a gene: 7. CDR3 length: 14 amino acids. The CDR3 protein is CASSERAGGLPLHF. The CDR3, as DNA: TGTGCCAGCAGTGAAAGGGCAGGGGGCCTCCCCCTCCACTTT.

This sequence joins TRBV27 and TRBJ2-7, with TRBD1 identical over 7 bases. Germline loops: CDR1 MNHEY, CDR2 SMNVEV (reference sequence). The CDR3 loop spans 16 amino acids. V gave up 3 bases and J gave up 2 bases; unmatched junction bases: 10. CDR3: CASSFSTGQRAYEQYF. In nucleotides, the CDR3 is TGTGCCAGCAGTTTTTCTACGGGACAGAGAGCCTACGAGCAGTACTTC.

This clone has a single count. CDR3 loop: CAISSDREGETQYF. In nucleotides, the CDR3 is TGTGCCATCAGTTCGGACAGGGAAGGAGAGACCCAGTACTTC. This chain uses TRBV10-3 with TRBJ2-5, with 8 nucleotides matching TRBD1. Germline V lookup: CDR1 ENHRY, CDR2 SYGVKD. CDR3 length: 14 amino acids. Unmatched junction bases numbered 6, after V lost 5 bases and J lost 4 bases.

The V and J genes are TRBV6-2 or TRBV6-3 and TRBJ1-3; 7 positions agree with TRBD1. With 4 bases clipped from V and 0 bases from J, the junction kept 21 bases outside the gene matches. Germline CDR1 and CDR2: MNHEY and SVGEGT. This CDR3 is built from 21 residues. For the CDR3, the DNA is TGTGCCAGCAGTTGGACCAGAAGGGGACAGCCAATTCTGAGCTCTGGAAACACCATATATTTT. Translated: CASSWTRRGQPILSSGNTIYF.

The genes are TRBV30 and TRBJ1-2, with D perhaps matching TRBD1 (5 bases). The CDR3 sequence is 13 residues long. The V gene lost 2 bases and the J gene lost 6 bases, with 13 bases spanning the gap. Germline assignment: CDR1 GTSNPN and CDR2 SVGIG (reference sequence). This chain's CDR3 is CAWSIGGFDGYTF. DNA for the CDR3: TGTGCCTGGAGTATTGGGGGGTTCGATGGCTACACCTTC. The full variable domain, completed using reference TRBV30 and TRBJ1-2, is SQTIHQWPATLVQPVGSPLSLECTVEGTSNPNLYWYRQAAGRGLQLLFYSVGIGQISSEVPQNLSASRPQDRQFILSSKKLLLSDSGFYLCAWSIGGFDGYTFGSGTRLTVV.

The chain couples TRBV12-3 or TRBV12-4 to TRBJ1-6; 7 bases agree with TRBD1. The length of the CDR3 is 13 residues. V shed 6 bases, J shed 7 bases, and the junction held 3 bases outside the gene matches. CDR3 protein: CASSKTGNSPLHF. CDR3 DNA: TGTGCCAGCAGCAAGACAGGGAATTCACCCCTCCACTTT.

The V and J genes are TRBV7-2 and TRBJ1-2; 9 nucleotides match TRBD1. The CDR3 runs to 13 residues. The germline gives CDR1 SGHTA, CDR2 FQGNSA. V gave up 5 bases and J gave up 5 bases; unmatched junction bases: 3. CDR3 residues: CASSGQGFYGYTF. CDR3 nucleotide sequence: TGTGCCAGCAGCGGACAGGGGTTTTATGGCTACACCTTC.

The gene calls are TRBV27 and TRBJ2-5; 10 bases line up with TRBD1. CDR1 is MNHEY and CDR2 is SMNVEV in the germline V gene (reference sequence). This CDR3 contains 18 residues. V shed 3 bases and J 3 bases; nucleotides not matched to a gene: 13. The CDR3 here is CASSFVSRDRGLEETQYF. The CDR3 DNA sequence: TGTGCCAGCAGTTTTGTAAGCCGGGACAGGGGTTTGGAAGAGACCCAGTACTTC.

The gene calls are TRBV3-1 (or the pseudogene TRBV3-2) and TRBJ1-3, with D possibly being TRBD1 (5 bases). V was shortened by 0 bases and J by 8 bases, with 11 bases between the two germline ends. CDR3 size: 14 residues. CDR1 is LGHDT and CDR2 is YNNKEL in the germline V gene (reference sequence). The CDR3 DNA is TGTGCCAGCAGCCAAGATATGCAGGGCCACACCATATATTTT. Amino acids: CASSQDMQGHTIYF.

The chain joins TRBV27 to TRBJ1-3, with unresolved D. The CDR3 is made up of 13 amino acids. V shed 2 bases and J shed 0 bases, with 2 bases lying between them. Germline V lookup: CDR1 MNHEY, CDR2 SMNVEV (reference sequence). This chain's CDR3 is CASSLHSGNTIYF. CDR3 DNA: TGTGCCAGCAGTTTACACTCTGGAAACACCATATATTTT.

This chain links TRBV27 with TRBJ1-2; D is possibly TRBD1 (5 bases). CDR3 length: 16 residues. Germline loops: CDR1 MNHEY, CDR2 SMNVEV (reference sequence). The V end was cut by 5 bases, the J end by 0 bases, with 16 bases between. The CDR3 sequence: CASSRLGSGPNYGYTF. CDR3 DNA sequence: TGTGCCAGCAGTCGTTTGGGGTCAGGGCCTAACTATGGCTACACCTTC.

The chain has TRBV27 and TRBJ2-2; 9 bases match TRBD1. J lost 7 bases, V lost 0 bases, and 21 bases had no gene match. This CDR3 contains 21 residues. Per germline, CDR1 MNHEY and CDR2 SMNVEV (reference sequence). CDR3 sequence (DNA): TGTGCCAGCAGTTTATCAACTATAAACTACGGGACAGGGACAGTTTACGGGGAGCTGTTTTTT. It specifies CASSLSTINYGTGTVYGELFF.

The chain is built from TRBV10-2 and TRBJ2-7; TRBD1 aligns across 11 bases. Germline CDR1 is WSHSY and CDR2 is SAAADI. The CDR3 length is 13 residues. J lost 2 bases, V lost 8 bases, and 2 bases had no gene match. Here the CDR3 DNA reads TGCGCCAGCGGGACAGGGGGAACCTACGAGCAGTACTTC. It translates to CASGTGGTYEQYF.

The genes are TRBV11-3 and TRBJ2-3; TRBD2 agrees at 11 bases. There are 16 residues in the CDR3. Germline assignment: CDR1 SGHNT and CDR2 YENEEA. J lost 1 base, V lost 4 bases, and 4 bases had no gene match. The CDR3 spells CASSSQLAGGTDTQYF. Written as DNA, the CDR3 is TGTGCCAGCAGCTCGCAACTAGCGGGGGGCACAGATACGCAGTATTTT.

This chain uses TRBV23-1 with TRBJ1-2; a weak D match, TRBD1 (5 bases). TRBV23-1 counts as an open reading frame of uncertain function. The CDR3 length is 19 residues. The germline V and J ends were trimmed by 1 base and 4 bases, with 25 bases remaining between them. Written as DNA, the CDR3 is TGCGCCAGCAGTCAATGGCTAGTTATGCAGGGAATATCCCTCTATGGCTACACCTTC. It is translated as CASSQWLVMQGISLYGYTF.

The genes are TRBV7-2 and TRBJ2-7, with TRBD2 matching over 9 bases. CDR3 length equals 14 residues. V gave up 5 bases and J gave up 4 bases; unmatched junction bases: 6. Looked up from germline, CDR1 is SGHTA and CDR2 is FQGNSA. Here the CDR3 reads CASSGATSGYEQYF. CDR3 coding DNA: TGTGCCAGCAGCGGTGCCACTAGCGGGTACGAGCAGTACTTC.

V usage is TRBV7-3 and J usage is TRBJ2-6; D unclear. Germline V gene lookup returns CDR1 SGHTA and CDR2 FQGTGA. The V end lost 2 bases, the J end lost 0 bases, and 11 bases lay between the germline ends. The CDR3 runs 17 residues. Here the CDR3 DNA reads TGTGCCAGCAGCTTAGGCCCCAGACACTCTGGGGCCAACGTCCTGACTTTC. Translated, it gives CASSLGPRHSGANVLTF.